Listed here are 4 T cell receptor beta chains from one sample, sequenced in a study of cytomegalovirus exposure and HLA in healthy donors. Researchers ran the PCR with 60 Vbeta and 13 Jbeta primers. Sequencing used immunoSEQ multiplex PCR; TCRdb keeps in-frame clones, though not all of them. The sample holds about 160,000 clones, approximately 75% seen once. The material sequenced was PBMCs. The receptor set was obtained from a man aged 25-45 years in good health and CMV-seropositive.

The V call is TRBV9, the J call TRBJ2-2; 7 bases agree with TRBD2. Germline loops: CDR1 SGDLS, CDR2 YYNGEE. V dropped 4 bases and J dropped 0; count of bases not matched to a gene: 9. The CDR3 is made up of 17 amino acids. The CDR3 loop is CASSPTSGEPNTGELFF. For the CDR3, the DNA is TGTGCCAGCAGCCCGACGAGCGGGGAACCGAACACCGGGGAGCTGTTTTTT.

V usage is TRBV25-1 and J usage is TRBJ1-1, with D uncertain. CDR1 and CDR2 (germline): MGHDK, SYGVNS. CDR3 size: 11 residues. V was clipped by 4 bases and J by 8 bases, with 8 bases between them. CDR3 residues: CASSGGMEAFF. DNA for the CDR3: TGTGCCAGCAGTGGAGGGATGGAAGCTTTCTTT.

This clone has a handful of counts. The V gene is TRBV15, the J gene TRBJ2-7, with 10 bases matching TRBD1. The length of the CDR3 is 17 residues. Germline V gene data show CDR1 as LNHNV and CDR2 as YYDKDF (reference sequence). Trimming at V came to 4 bases and at J to 6 bases, leaving 15 bases not matched to a gene. This CDR3 is CATSNPGPGQGGGEQYF. Written as DNA, the CDR3 is TGTGCCACCAGCAACCCCGGACCCGGACAGGGGGGTGGCGAGCAGTACTTC.

The chain has TRBV6-5 and TRBJ2-7; D unclear. The germline gives CDR1 MNHEY, CDR2 SVGAGI. The CDR3 sequence is 15 residues long. Trimming left V 6 bases short and J 2 bases short, with 17 bases between. CDR3 coding DNA: TGTGCCAGCAGAGCGCCGCGACGCCTTACCTACGAGCAGTACTTC. This sequence encodes CASRAPRRLTYEQYF.